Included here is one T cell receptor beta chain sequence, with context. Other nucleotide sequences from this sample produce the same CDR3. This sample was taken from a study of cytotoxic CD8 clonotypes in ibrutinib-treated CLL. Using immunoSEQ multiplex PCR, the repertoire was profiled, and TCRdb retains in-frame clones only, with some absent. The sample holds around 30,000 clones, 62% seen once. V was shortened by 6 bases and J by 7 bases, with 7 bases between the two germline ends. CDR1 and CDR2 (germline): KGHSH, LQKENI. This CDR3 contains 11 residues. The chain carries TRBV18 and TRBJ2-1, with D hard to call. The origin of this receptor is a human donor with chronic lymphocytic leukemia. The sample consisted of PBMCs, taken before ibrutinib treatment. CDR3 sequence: CASSGQNEQFF. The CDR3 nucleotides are TGTGCCAGCTCCGGCCAAAATGAGCAGTTCTTC.